This TCR beta chain was found in a study of blood T cell repertoires in COVID-19. Study summary: From T cells, B-cell-depleted T cells, or PBMCs came the material, which was cDNA or gDNA.

This CDR3 is 15 amino acids long. Germline loops: CDR1 LNHDA, CDR2 SQIVND (reference sequence). Trimming took off 5 bases at V and 3 bases at J, with 14 bases between the two ends. TCRdb's copy holds only in-frame clones and misses some; the assay was immunoSEQ multiplex PCR. The sample consists of 65,000 or so clones, roughly 90% of them appearing once. This sequence was found in a man aged 55 to 70 with acute or convalescent COVID-19. Sequencing used peripheral blood. The genes are TRBV19 and TRBJ1-5; possibly TRBD1 for D (5 bases). Here the CDR3 reads CASSLMLGANQPQHF. For the CDR3, the DNA is TGTGCCAGTAGTCTCATGTTAGGGGCCAATCAGCCCCAGCATTTT.